The 7 T cell receptor beta chains reported below all come from one sample, sequenced in a study of beta chain features in type 1 diabetes. Notes on the study in general: Moderately but significantly shorter TCRB CDR3s were found in Type 1 diabetes patients in all four CD4+ subsets.

No antigen has been assigned to these receptors. The entirety of the isolated RNA underwent reverse transcription, so expressed TCRB transcripts were sequenced. This table comes from immunoSEQ multiplex PCR, and its TCRdb copy is limited to in-frame clones, with some not included. The sample contains some 16,000 clones, approximately 76% of which appear only once. The sequenced sample was stem cell memory CD4+ T cells from blood. The receptors were sampled from a woman aged 18-29 years with type 1 diabetes.

The V gene is TRBV28, the J gene TRBJ1-5, with 7 bases lining up with TRBD1. CDR1 is MDHEN and CDR2 is SYDVKM in the germline V gene. V gave up 8 bases and J gave up 3 bases; unmatched junction bases: 4. This CDR3 has 13 residues. The CDR3 region is CASLGQHNQPQHF. CDR3 DNA sequence: TGTGCCAGCCTGGGACAGCACAATCAGCCCCAGCATTTT.

The rearrangement uses TRBV7-9 and TRBJ1-1; 8 bases line up with TRBD1. V was clipped by 4 bases and J by 8 bases; unmatched bases: 3. The CDR3 runs 12 residues. Per germline, CDR1 SEHNR and CDR2 FQNEAQ (reference sequence). CDR3 DNA: TGTGCCAGCAGCTCCCGACAGGGGGAAGCTTTCTTT. Its translation is CASSSRQGEAFF.

This clone was picked up a small number of times. The CDR3 spells CASSFSWGQGARNEQFF. CDR3 in DNA: TGTGCCAGCAGCTTCTCCTGGGGACAGGGGGCGAGAAATGAGCAGTTCTTC. The chain uses TRBV7-9 and TRBJ2-1; TRBD1 aligns across 12 bases. This CDR3 spans 17 amino acids. Trimming at V came to 3 bases and at J to 7 bases, leaving 10 bases not matched to a gene. CDR1 and CDR2 (germline): SEHNR, FQNEAQ (reference sequence).

The chain is built from TRBV30 and TRBJ2-1, with 12 bases identical to TRBD2. Trimming removed 2 bases from V and 7 bases from J; junction bases left unmatched: 9. The CDR3 loop spans 16 amino acids. Per germline, CDR1 GTSNPN and CDR2 SVGIG (reference sequence). The CDR3: CAWSKSRLAGVNEQFF. CDR3 DNA: TGTGCCTGGAGTAAGTCCCGACTAGCGGGAGTAAATGAGCAGTTCTTC.

This chain joins TRBV9 and TRBJ2-2; 9 bases are a match to TRBD2. With 2 bases clipped from V and 2 bases from J, the junction kept 1 base outside the gene matches. CDR3 length equals 15 residues. CDR1 and CDR2 from the germline V gene are SGDLS and YYNGEE. The CDR3 here is CASSVTSGNTGELFF. The CDR3 DNA reads as TGTGCCAGCAGCGTGACTAGCGGTAACACCGGGGAGCTGTTTTTT. Drawing the rest from reference TRBV9 and TRBJ2-2, the complete variable domain is DSGVTQTPKHLITATGQRVTLRCSPRSGDLSVYWYQQSLDQGLQFLIQYYNGEERAKGNILERFSAQQFPDLHSELNLSSLELGDSALYFCASSVTSGNTGELFFGEGSRLTVL.

The rearrangement links TRBV5-6 to TRBJ2-2, with 10 bases lining up with TRBD1. J lost 8 bases, V lost 6 bases, and 13 bases had no gene match. There are 16 residues in the CDR3. In germline, CDR1 is SGHDT, CDR2 YYEEEE. Here the CDR3 DNA reads TGTGCCAGCACCCTCCAACGACAGGGGGCAGCGGGGGAGCTGTTTTTT. As protein: CASTLQRQGAAGELFF.

The genes are TRBV5-4 and TRBJ2-1; 7 bases align to TRBD2. The CDR3 loop spans 15 amino acids. V shed 0 bases, J shed 5 bases, and the junction held 5 bases outside the gene matches. CDR1 and CDR2 from the germline V gene are SGHNT and YYREEE (reference sequence). CDR3 bases: TGTGCCAGCAGCTTGGTGCTAGCGGAAAACAATGAGCAGTTCTTC. Amino acids: CASSLVLAENNEQFF. Filled out from reference TRBV5-4 and TRBJ2-1, the complete variable domain reads ETGVTQSPTHLIKTRGQQVTLRCSSQSGHNTVSWYQQALGQGPQFIFQYYREEENGRGNFPPRFSGLQFPNYSSELNVNALELDDSALYLCASSLVLAENNEQFFGPGTRLTVL.